This is a list of T cell receptor beta chains from one sample in a study of cytomegalovirus exposure and HLA in healthy donors. Profiled with immunoSEQ multiplex PCR; TCRdb holds only in-frame clones, not every one. Among 200,000 or so clones, 70% to 90% were seen once, and the ten largest hold about 3.1%. Sequencing was done on a sample of PBMCs. These receptors came from a man aged 30 to 39 in good health and CMV-seronegative. Each CDR3 is given with its conserved first and last residue. Fields, in order: clone size, J gene, D gene, V gene, CDR3 DNA, CDR3 protein. The D gene is left open where the match is weak. Clone size is given for some rows only: seen once, a few or many times, or a class if the clone is expanded.

-	TRBJ2-7	TRBD1	TRBV19	TGTGCCAGTAGTTCACGGACAGGGCAGACCTACGAGCAGTACTTC	CASSSRTGQTYEQYF
-	TRBJ2-5	-	TRBV2	TGTGCCAGCAGGATGGGCCGCGGGCGAGAGACCCAGTACTTC	CASRMGRGRETQYF
-	TRBJ1-4	-	TRBV6-5	TGTGCCAGCAGTTACTCGCAGGAAGCAACTAATGAAAAACTGTTTTTT	CASSYSQEATNEKLFF
-	TRBJ2-7	-	TRBV5-1	TGCGCCACCTACCGTTCAGGGGCAGTCTACGAGCAGTACTTC	CATYRSGAVYEQYF
once	TRBJ1-2	TRBD1	TRBV5-1	TGCGCCAGCAGCTTGGAGCCCGGGACAGGGGGATATGGCTACACCTTC	CASSLEPGTGGYGYTF
-	TRBJ1-1	-	TRBV25-1	TGTGCCAGCAGCGGGAACACTGAAGCTTTCTTT	CASSGNTEAFF
few	TRBJ2-5	TRBD2	TRBV7-3	TGTGCCAGCAGCTTAGGTCGGCTAGCGGGGGGCTACCAAGAGACCCAGTACTTC	CASSLGRLAGGYQETQYF
-	TRBJ2-7	TRBD1	TRBV14	TGTGCCAGCAGCCCCTGGGACAGGCCCTCCTACGAGCAGTACTTC	CASSPWDRPSYEQYF
-	TRBJ2-5	TRBD1	TRBV5-1	TGCGCCAGCAGCGTGACAGGGGGTCCCCAAGAGACCCAGTACTTC	CASSVTGGPQETQYF
-	TRBJ2-1	-	TRBV5-1	TGCGCCAGCAGCTTGGATGCCGGGACCTACAATGAGCAGTTCTTC	CASSLDAGTYNEQFF
-	TRBJ2-7	-	TRBV28	TGTGCCAGCAGCCGTTCGCTAGAGCAGTACTTC	CASSRSLEQYF
-	TRBJ2-3	-	TRBV28	TGTGCCAGCAGTTTAACGGGTGGCCCAGATACGCAGTATTTT	CASSLTGGPDTQYF
-	TRBJ2-5	TRBD2	TRBV9	TGTGCCAGCAGCGCCGGACTAGCGGGGGGGCTTGTGACCCAGTACTTC	CASSAGLAGGLVTQYF
-	TRBJ2-7	-	TRBV7-9	TGTGCCAGCAGCTCGTCGTCCGAGCAGTACTTC	CASSSSSEQYF
-	TRBJ1-1	-	TRBV15	TGTGCCACCAGCACTGACAGGTTTGAAGCTTTCTTT	CATSTDRFEAFF
-	TRBJ2-1	-	TRBV19	TGTGCCAGTATATCGGGGAGCTCCTACAATGAGCAGTTCTTC	CASISGSSYNEQFF
-	TRBJ1-1	TRBD1	TRBV7-8	TGTGCCAGCAGCTTAGAGCAGGGGGTCGATCTTGAAGCTTTCTTT	CASSLEQGVDLEAFF
-	TRBJ2-1	-	TRBV4-2	TGTGCCAGCAGCTCCCGGGGTCACAATGAGCAGTTCTTC	CASSSRGHNEQFF
-	TRBJ2-1	TRBD2	TRBV7-2	TGTGCCAGCAGCTTCGGCGGGGGGTACAATGAGCAGTTCTTC	CASSFGGGYNEQFF
few	TRBJ1-2	-	TRBV6-5	TGTGCCAGCAGTGGCAGTCGCAGAAGGGGTGGCTACACCTTC	CASSGSRRRGGYTF
few	TRBJ1-2	-	TRBV4-2	TGTGCCAGCAGCCCAGGGACAAACCATCGGGGCTACACCTTC	CASSPGTNHRGYTF
-	TRBJ1-4	-	TRBV15	TGTGCCACCAGGGGGGCCGGACCTTCAACTAATGAAAAACTGTTTTTT	CATRGAGPSTNEKLFF
few	TRBJ2-2	TRBD2	TRBV4-2	TGTGCCAGCAGCCAACCAGGGACTAGCGGGGGCACCGGGGAGCTGTTTTTT	CASSQPGTSGGTGELFF
few	TRBJ1-2	-	TRBV10-2	TGCGCCAGCAGGCCCCTGGAGGGATGGGACACCTTC	CASRPLEGWDTF
few	TRBJ1-1	-	TRBV4-3	TGCGCCAGCAGCCAAGATCTTCCCGCAGGGCAAAACACTGAAGCTTTCTTT	CASSQDLPAGQNTEAFF
-	TRBJ2-3	-	TRBV28	TGTGCCAGCAGTCAACGGACTCCCAGCACAGATACGCAGTATTTT	CASSQRTPSTDTQYF
-	TRBJ2-7	-	TRBV19	TGTGCCAGTAGTATAGAGCACAGGGCCGAGCAGTACTTC	CASSIEHRAEQYF
few	TRBJ2-1	TRBD1	TRBV9	TGTGCCAGCAGCGAGGAAGGGACAGAGCCGTACAATGAGCAGTTCTTC	CASSEEGTEPYNEQFF
once	TRBJ2-5	-	TRBV15	TGTGCCACCAGCACTCGACAGGGAGGCGAGACCCAGTACTTC	CATSTRQGGETQYF
-	TRBJ2-5	TRBD2	TRBV7-6	TGTGCCAGCAGCTTAGGGACTAGCGGGGGGGAGACCCAGTACTTC	CASSLGTSGGETQYF
-	TRBJ2-7	-	TRBV6-5	TGTGCCAGCAGAAATAGCAGGGGTTACGAGCAGTACTTC	CASRNSRGYEQYF
-	TRBJ2-3	-	TRBV7-3	TGTGCCAGCAGCTTAGGCCGCACAGATACGCAGTATTTT	CASSLGRTDTQYF
-	TRBJ2-7	TRBD1	TRBV19	TGTGCCAGTAGTAGGGAACCCGGGACAGAGGGCGAGCAGTACTTC	CASSREPGTEGEQYF
-	TRBJ2-7	-	TRBV6-5	TGTGCCAGCAGTTACTCGGACAGTAGATACGAGCAGTACTTC	CASSYSDSRYEQYF
-	TRBJ2-1	-	TRBV6-4	TGTGCCAGCAGCTTGACTAGCTCCTACAATGAGCAGTTCTTC	CASSLTSSYNEQFF
-	TRBJ1-2	-	TRBV7-9	TGTGCCTGGAGGGGGGGCAGACCGGTCTACACCTTC	CAWRGGRPVYTF
-	TRBJ1-2	-	TRBV9	TGTGCCAGCAGCGTAGGACAGCAGCATGGCTACACCTTC	CASSVGQQHGYTF
-	TRBJ2-4	TRBD2	TRBV6-6	TGTGCCAGCAGCGGGGGAGGGTACATTCAGTACTTC	CASSGGGYIQYF
-	TRBJ2-7	-	TRBV6-4	TGTGCCAGCACTCAGGACTCGAAGATCAGGAGCTCCTACGAGCAGTACTTC	CASTQDSKIRSSYEQYF
-	TRBJ2-7	-	TRBV27	TGTGCCAGCCAGGACTCCCCCTACGAGCAGTACTTC	CASQDSPYEQYF
-	TRBJ1-6	-	TRBV28	TGTGCCAGCAGTTCAGCCGGGTATAATTCACCCCTCCACTTT	CASSSAGYNSPLHF
few	TRBJ2-2	TRBD1	TRBV28	TGTGCCAGTAAACAGGGGACCGGGGAGCTGTTTTTT	CASKQGTGELFF
-	TRBJ2-1	-	TRBV9	TGTGCCAGCAGCGTAAGCGGGCAGAGAAGCGGCAATGAGCAGTTCTTC	CASSVSGQRSGNEQFF
once	TRBJ1-5	TRBD1	TRBV7-7	TGTGCTAGCAGCTTAGGTCAGGGGGAGCCCCAGCATTTT	CASSLGQGEPQHF
-	TRBJ2-7	TRBD1	TRBV19	TGTGCCAGTAGTCCAGGGACAGGCTCTTCCTACGAGCAGTACTTC	CASSPGTGSSYEQYF